The entry below describes one T cell receptor beta chain. What it binds is unknown. PCR amplification relied on 60 Vbeta primers (plus 13 Jbeta primers). Clones were read by immunoSEQ multiplex PCR, and TCRdb kept only the in-frame ones, dropping some. The table lists roughly 150,000 clones, 60% to 80% of them singletons. The data stem from a study of cytomegalovirus exposure and HLA in healthy donors. Study background: Among the 400 or so donors who were genotyped, around 77% fell in the genetic ancestry cluster that is associated with self-reported Caucasian donors.

The V gene's germline CDR1 is MDHEN and CDR2 SYDVKM. The ends were cut back, 6 bases at V and 0 bases at J, with 15 bases in the middle. The CDR3 covers 16 residues. Study outcomes and limitations: Further analysis was carried out later, and it showed several of the most significant clusters appearing linked to common viral pathogens. In terms of immune exposure information, only CMV serostatus was available. As confirmed in vitro, a few CMV-associated chains were specific for CMV antigens.

Sequencing was done on a sample of PBMCs. The TCR sequence derives from a male donor in good health and CMV-seronegative. The rearrangement links TRBV28 to TRBJ1-3; D possibly corresponds to TRBD1 (6 bases). CDR3 nucleotides: TGTGCCAGCAGGACAGGTGCCGCCGGCTCTGGAAACACCATATATTTT. Translating it yields CASRTGAAGSGNTIYF.